This T cell receptor (beta chain) appears in the sequencing data of a study of blood T cells in healthy people across ages. The table lists this clonotype with many counts. Its antigen remains unknown. Overall study findings and caveats: More naive CD4+ cells and higher diversity marked long-lived donors relative to aged donors.

The authors ran a second PCR of roughly 6 to 11 cycles using a sample-barcoded 5' primer and a J-beta primer mix. TCRdb used MiXCR to reprocess the 5' RACE reads, holding one entry per CDR3 protein. The sample holds some 890,000 distinct CDR3 sequences, about 27% seen once. Germline V gives CDR1 MNHEY, CDR2 SMNVEV (reference sequence). The CDR3 loop spans 14 amino acids. V was clipped by 8 bases and J by 8 bases; unmatched bases: 12. These data are also associated with another study on T cells of mothers and their children. That report adds: A few healthy Caucasian mothers gave samples, and so did their six children.

This sequence originates from a middle-aged woman in good health. The chain recombines TRBV27 with TRBJ2-1; TRBD2 matches 7 bases. Sequencing input: blood. CDR3 DNA sequence: TGTGCCAGCGGGCGGACTAGACTACTGGATGAGCAGTTCTTC. Its translation: CASGRTRLLDEQFF.